Listed below are T cell receptor beta chains from one sample, sequenced in a study of cytomegalovirus exposure and HLA in healthy donors. Assay: immunoSEQ multiplex PCR; the TCRdb copy retains only in-frame clones and omits some. The sample includes over 150,000 clones, approximately 80% seen only once; the top ten take about 2.9%. Sequenced input: PBMCs. All receptors come from a woman aged 50 to 65 in good health and CMV-seropositive. CDR3s include the opening cysteine and the closing phenylalanine or tryptophan. A D gene is named only where the DNA matches it firmly. Size tells how often a clone was seen (once, few, many) or the class of an expanded clone, and some rows leave it out.

D gene	V gene	clone size	J gene	CDR3 protein	CDR3 DNA
-	TRBV4-1	few	TRBJ2-7	CASSRGLNYEQYF	TGCGCCAGCAGCCGGGGCCTGAACTACGAGCAGTACTTC
-	TRBV10-3	-	TRBJ2-7	CAILKSEWTVNSYEQYF	TGTGCCATCCTAAAATCAGAATGGACAGTGAACTCCTACGAGCAGTACTTC
-	TRBV5-6	-	TRBJ1-1	CASTKTGTRFKGTEAFF	TGTGCCAGCACCAAAACCGGGACACGGTTCAAGGGGACTGAAGCTTTCTTT
-	TRBV5-6	-	TRBJ1-5	CASSRGREEPQHF	TGTGCCAGCAGCCGGGGCCGGGAGGAGCCCCAGCATTTT
-	TRBV4-3	-	TRBJ2-6	CASSQDYRGLPRSGANVLTF	TGCGCCAGCAGCCAAGATTACCGGGGACTGCCCCGGTCTGGGGCCAACGTCCTGACTTTC
-	TRBV28	-	TRBJ1-4	CASARGEKLFF	TGTGCCAGCGCTAGGGGTGAAAAACTGTTTTTT
-	TRBV5-8	-	TRBJ2-5	CASSPAGETQYF	TGTGCCAGCAGCCCGGCGGGGGAGACCCAGTACTTC
TRBD1	TRBV5-1	few	TRBJ1-1	CASSHPGQGEAFF	TGCGCCAGCAGCCACCCGGGACAGGGAGAAGCTTTCTTT
TRBD1	TRBV15	-	TRBJ1-2	CATSRDLNRGLGGYTF	TGTGCCACCAGCAGAGACTTAAATAGGGGGCTGGGAGGCTACACCTTC
-	TRBV9	-	TRBJ2-4	CASSSWDTWARGSKNSQYF	TGTGCCAGCAGCTCCTGGGACACTTGGGCCAGGGGATCCAAAAACAGTCAGTACTTC
-	TRBV11-3	-	TRBJ1-1	CASSLDSVTEAFF	TGTGCCAGCAGCTTAGATTCGGTGACTGAAGCTTTCTTT
TRBD1	TRBV4-2	-	TRBJ1-1	CASSQAVGQGDITEAFF	TGTGCCAGCAGCCAAGCCGTCGGACAGGGGGATATCACTGAAGCTTTCTTT
-	TRBV6-5	few	TRBJ2-7	CASRTGGDSSYEQYF	TGTGCCAGCAGAACGGGAGGGGACAGCTCCTACGAGCAGTACTTC
TRBD2	TRBV11-3	-	TRBJ2-7	CASSRDYGVGEQYF	TGTGCCAGCAGCCGGGACTATGGTGTCGGGGAGCAGTACTTC
TRBD2	TRBV19	-	TRBJ2-2	CASRSGGSNTGELFF	TGTGCCTCCAGATCGGGAGGGTCGAACACCGGGGAGCTGTTTTTT
-	TRBV15	-	TRBJ2-2	CATSRVGDTGELFF	TGTGCCACCAGCAGAGTAGGGGACACCGGGGAGCTGTTTTTT
-	TRBV7-2	few	TRBJ1-5	CASSFARAGNQPQHF	TGTGCCAGCAGCTTTGCGAGGGCAGGCAATCAGCCCCAGCATTTT
TRBD2	TRBV6-6	-	TRBJ2-3	CASSLTSGGADTQYF	TGTGCCAGCAGTTTGACTAGCGGGGGGGCAGATACGCAGTATTTT
TRBD1	TRBV4-1	-	TRBJ2-7	CASSQKPGQGVEQYF	TGCGCCAGCAGCCAAAAACCGGGACAGGGGGTCGAGCAGTACTTC
-	TRBV7-9	few	TRBJ2-5	CASSAAGVETQYF	TGTGCCAGCAGCGCCGCAGGGGTGGAGACCCAGTACTTC
-	TRBV19	-	TRBJ1-1	CASSIGRTAAYTEAFF	TGTGCCAGTAGTATAGGGAGGACCGCGGCCTACACTGAAGCTTTCTTT
-	TRBV7-2	-	TRBJ2-1	CASSARSGPPYNEQFF	TGTGCCAGCAGCGCCAGAAGCGGGCCGCCTTACAATGAGCAGTTCTTC
-	TRBV5-1	few	TRBJ1-5	CASSLYGGHNQPQHF	TGCGCCAGCAGCTTGTATGGAGGCCACAATCAGCCCCAGCATTTT
TRBD1	TRBV30	-	TRBJ1-4	CAWKRGREKLFF	TGTGCCTGGAAGAGGGGGCGCGAAAAACTGTTTTTT
TRBD1	TRBV7-2	few	TRBJ2-1	CASTAGTVSYNEQFF	TGTGCCAGCACCGCCGGGACAGTCTCTTACAATGAGCAGTTCTTC
-	TRBV5-4	once	TRBJ2-3	CASSSGVGPDTQYF	TGTGCCAGCAGCTCAGGGGTGGGACCAGATACGCAGTATTTT
-	TRBV6-1	-	TRBJ1-2	CASSERRGFNYGYTF	TGTGCCAGCAGTGAACGACGCGGGTTTAATTATGGCTACACCTTC
-	TRBV5-1	-	TRBJ1-2	CASSINGASGTDYGYTF	TGCGCCAGCAGCATCAATGGGGCCTCCGGGACTGACTATGGCTACACCTTC
TRBD2	TRBV5-5	-	TRBJ2-3	CASSLTSGYTDTQYF	TGTGCCAGCAGCTTGACTAGCGGATACACAGATACGCAGTATTTT
TRBD2	TRBV5-4	-	TRBJ2-7	CASSPGLAGVEQYF	TGTGCCAGCAGCCCAGGGCTAGCGGGAGTCGAGCAGTACTTC
TRBD1	TRBV4-3	few	TRBJ1-2	CASSPGTEESYGYTF	TGCGCCAGCAGCCCTGGGACAGAAGAAAGCTATGGCTACACCTTC
-	TRBV6-5	-	TRBJ1-1	CASSFQLGRGTEAFF	TGTGCCAGCAGTTTCCAACTAGGTAGAGGCACTGAAGCTTTCTTT
TRBD2	TRBV19	-	TRBJ2-3	CASSTSGASTDTQYF	TGTGCCAGTTCTACCAGCGGGGCTAGCACAGATACGCAGTATTTT
-	TRBV28	once	TRBJ2-7	CASSKGQGFVYEQYF	TGTGCCAGCAGTAAGGGGCAGGGCTTCGTCTACGAGCAGTACTTC
-	TRBV4-3	-	TRBJ2-3	CASSHRGGSTDTQYF	TGCGCCAGCAGCCACAGGGGCGGGAGCACAGATACGCAGTATTTT
TRBD1	TRBV2	-	TRBJ2-4	CASSERTGAKNSQYF	TGTGCCAGCAGTGAGAGGACAGGGGCCAAAAACAGTCAGTACTTC
TRBD1	TRBV30	-	TRBJ2-3	CAWSDPRQGRISDTQYF	TGTGCCTGGAGTGATCCCCGACAGGGGAGAATCTCAGATACGCAGTATTTT
-	TRBV6-1	-	TRBJ1-5	CASSEPMGRSMDQPQHF	TGTGCCAGCAGTGAACCGATGGGGCGCTCGATGGATCAGCCCCAGCATTTT
-	TRBV18	-	TRBJ2-6	CASSLSTQPSGANVLTF	TGTGCCAGCTCACTAAGCACCCAACCCTCTGGGGCCAACGTCCTGACTTTC
-	TRBV19	-	TRBJ2-7	CASSPVLWGGQMAHEQYF	TGTGCCAGTAGTCCGGTACTGTGGGGTGGACAGATGGCGCACGAGCAGTACTTC
-	TRBV2	-	TRBJ2-1	CATAPRAAGNEQFF	TGTGCCACTGCACCGCGGGCCGCTGGCAATGAGCAGTTCTTC
TRBD1	TRBV18	few	TRBJ2-7	CASSPDRGQYEQYF	TGTGCCAGCTCACCGGACAGGGGGCAATACGAGCAGTACTTC
-	TRBV18	-	TRBJ1-5	CASSPFKGARSNQPQHF	TGTGCCAGCTCACCCTTCAAAGGGGCGAGGAGCAATCAGCCCCAGCATTTT
-	TRBV7-2	once	TRBJ1-5	CASSLQGGNQPQHF	TGTGCCAGCAGCCTACAGGGAGGGAATCAGCCCCAGCATTTT
-	TRBV30	-	TRBJ1-1	CAWSVRWERDAFF	TGTGCCTGGAGTGTACGGTGGGAGAGGGATGCTTTCTTT
TRBD1	TRBV5-3	few	TRBJ1-2	CARSLPRGNYGYTF	TGTGCCAGAAGCTTGCCCAGGGGGAACTATGGCTACACCTTC
TRBD1	TRBV19	-	TRBJ2-2	CASSTGQGFTGELFF	TGTGCCAGTAGTACGGGACAGGGCTTCACCGGGGAGCTGTTTTTT
-	TRBV7-2	-	TRBJ2-4	CASSLGAGDRPTHF	TGTGCCAGCAGCTTAGGGGCGGGGGACAGGCCGACTCACTTC
-	TRBV14	-	TRBJ1-2	CASSQGGNSYGYTF	TGTGCCAGCAGCCAAGGCGGGAACAGCTATGGCTACACCTTC
-	TRBV7-2	-	TRBJ1-4	CASSGDKGAKLFF	TGTGCCAGCAGCGGAGACAAAGGGGCAAAACTGTTTTTT
TRBD2	TRBV5-1	few	TRBJ2-3	CASRRGVDHTDTQYF	TGCGCCAGCCGTCGGGGGGTGGATCACACAGATACGCAGTATTTT
TRBD1	TRBV7-2	-	TRBJ2-7	CASSLLQGSAYEQYF	TGTGCCAGCAGCTTATTACAGGGGTCGGCCTACGAGCAGTACTTC
TRBD2	TRBV9	-	TRBJ2-2	CASSPPRERGTGELFF	TGTGCCAGCAGCCCCCCGCGGGAGCGAGGCACCGGGGAGCTGTTTTTT
TRBD2	TRBV10-1	-	TRBJ2-3	CASSEAGGPSDTQYF	TGCGCCAGCAGTGAAGCGGGGGGGCCGTCAGATACGCAGTATTTT
TRBD1	TRBV18	-	TRBJ1-2	CASSPPEGAGSGYTF	TGTGCCAGCTCACCACCGGAGGGGGCAGGGAGTGGCTACACCTTC